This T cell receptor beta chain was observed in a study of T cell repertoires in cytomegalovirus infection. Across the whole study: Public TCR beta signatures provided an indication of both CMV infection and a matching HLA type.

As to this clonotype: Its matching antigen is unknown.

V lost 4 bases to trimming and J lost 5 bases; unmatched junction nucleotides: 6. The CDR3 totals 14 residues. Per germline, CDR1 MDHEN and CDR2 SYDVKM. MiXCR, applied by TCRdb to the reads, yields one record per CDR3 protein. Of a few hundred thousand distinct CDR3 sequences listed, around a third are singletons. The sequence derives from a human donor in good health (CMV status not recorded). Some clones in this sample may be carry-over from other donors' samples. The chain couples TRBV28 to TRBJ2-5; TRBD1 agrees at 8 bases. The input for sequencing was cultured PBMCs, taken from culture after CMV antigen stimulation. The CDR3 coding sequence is TGTGCCAGCAGTTCGACGACAGGGGCTGAGACCCAGTACTTC. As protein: CASSSTTGAETQYF.